Following are 10 T cell receptor beta chains from one sample sequenced in a study of T cells in Graves' hyperthyroidism and ophthalmopathy. Amplified TCR beta CDR3 regions derived from RNA transcripts. Carried out on the TCR CDR3, a first-round RT-PCR used the HTBI primer set. TCRdb recomputed calls from the multiplex PCR reads with MiXCR, one row per CDR3 protein. The data show around 440,000 distinct CDR3 sequences, with less than 20% seen just once and roughly 14% held by the top ten. The specimen was blood. The source is a woman younger than 30 with Graves' hyperthyroidism.

In the case of this clonotype: Since a much larger clone is just one base distant, this may be a read error. The chain uses TRBV7-3 and TRBJ2-7, with D tentatively TRBD2 (6 bases). The CDR3 contains 14 residues. Germline assignment: CDR1 SGHTA and CDR2 FQGTGA. The CDR3 sequence: CATSLFGGSYEKYF. Written as DNA, the CDR3 is TGTGCCACCTCCCTTTTCGGGGGATCCTACGAGAAGTACTTC.

This clonotype turned up a few times. This rearrangement joins TRBV20-1 to TRBJ1-4; D may be TRBD1 (5 bases). The CDR3 sequence is 13 residues long. V lost 3 bases and J 4 bases, leaving 9 bases between the germline ends. Germline values: CDR1 DFQATT, CDR2 SNEGSKA (reference sequence). The CDR3 loop reads CSARFQGNEKLFF. In nucleotides, the CDR3 is TGCAGTGCTAGGTTCCAGGGTAATGAAAAACTGTTTTTT.

This clonotype was detected many times. The V call is TRBV9, the J call TRBJ2-7; TRBD2 agrees at 8 bases. The CDR3 is made up of 13 amino acids. V dropped 3 bases and J dropped 6; count of bases not matched to a gene: 5. CDR1 is SGDLS, CDR2 YYNGEE, per germline. CDR3 protein: CASSEGGLGEQYF. The DNA of the CDR3 is TGTGCCAGCAGCGAGGGGGGACTAGGCGAGCAGTACTTC.

The V gene is TRBV4-3, the J gene TRBJ2-4, with 14 bases identical to TRBD2. CDR1 and CDR2 from the germline V gene are LGHNA and YSLEER. This CDR3 has 19 amino acids. Unmatched junction bases numbered 10, after V lost 0 bases and J lost 6 bases. The CDR3 spells CASSQDLSGLAGATNIQYF. The CDR3 DNA reads as TGCGCCAGCAGCCAAGATTTATCGGGACTAGCGGGGGCTACAAACATTCAGTACTTC.

The J gene is TRBJ2-1, the V gene TRBV5-1; D might be TRBD1 or TRBD2, each matching 5 bases. Germline lookup yields CDR1 SGHRS and CDR2 YFSETQ. The CDR3 covers 11 residues. The ends were cut back, 6 bases at V and 10 bases at J, with 11 bases in the middle. The CDR3 sequence is CASTWDGEQFF. The DNA of the CDR3 is TGCGCCAGCACTTGGGACGGCGAGCAGTTCTTC. Supplemented by reference TRBV5-1 and TRBJ2-1, the full variable domain reads KAGVTQTPRYLIKTRGQQVTLSCSPISGHRSVSWYQQTPGQGLQFLFEYFSETQRNKGNFPGRFSGRQFSNSRSEMNVSTLELGDSALYLCASTWDGEQFFGPGTRLTVL.

This clonotype was seen repeatedly, ten times or more. The chain combines TRBV12-3 or TRBV12-4 with TRBJ1-1; 7 bases fit TRBD1. After removal of 6 bases from V and 9 bases from J, the junction contained 4 bases not matched to a gene. The CDR3 has 11 residues. The CDR3 is CASRGTVKAFF. The CDR3 coding sequence is TGTGCCAGCAGAGGGACAGTGAAAGCTTTCTTT.

In this sample, this clonotype turned up many times. The rearrangement links TRBV29-1 to TRBJ2-3; the match to TRBD2 covers 7 bases. Germline V gene sequence: CDR1 SQVTM, CDR2 ANQGSEA. V lost 4 bases and J lost 3; bases outside the gene matches: 7. The CDR3 has 14 amino acids. The CDR3 loop is CSVGGGTLTDTQYF. The DNA for the CDR3 is TGCAGCGTTGGGGGGGGAACCCTGACAGATACGCAGTATTTT.

As for this clonotype: A much larger clone lies a single base off, so this may be a read error. The chain employs TRBV3-1 and TRBJ2-7; 7 positions match TRBD2. V lost 5 bases, J lost 2 bases, and 6 bases stayed unmatched. The CDR3 is 14 amino acids. Germline-derived CDR1 and CDR2 are LGHDT and YNNKEL (reference sequence). For the CDR3, the DNA is TGTGCCAGCAGCGAAGGGGAGGGGCCCTACGAGCAGTACTTC. Translation: CASSEGEGPYEQYF.

This clonotype was picked up many times. V and J are TRBV28 and TRBJ2-3, with TRBD1 matching 11 bases. Germline V gives CDR1 MDHEN, CDR2 SYDVKM. This CDR3 has 19 residues. V was pared by 4 bases and J by 1 base, with 13 bases of the junction left unmatched. DNA of the CDR3: TGTGCCAGCAGTTCAATCACCGGGACAGGGGGGAGTGGCACAGATACGCAGTATTTT. As protein: CASSSITGTGGSGTDTQYF.

This clonotype was counted at least ten times. The genes are TRBV18 and TRBJ2-5; 9 nucleotides agree with TRBD2. V was clipped by 1 base and J by 1 base; unmatched bases: 1. Germline V gene lookup returns CDR1 KGHSH and CDR2 LQKENI. There are 15 residues in the CDR3. DNA for the CDR3: TGTGCCAGCTCACCACGAGCGGGAGGCCAAGAGACCCAGTACTTC. Its translation is CASSPRAGGQETQYF.